This entry lists 17 T cell receptor beta chains sequenced from one sample in a study of cytomegalovirus exposure and HLA in healthy donors. A multiplex PCR was run with 60 Vbeta primers and 13 Jbeta primers. Using immunoSEQ multiplex PCR, the repertoire was profiled, and TCRdb retains in-frame clones only, with some absent. The table lists just over 60,000 clones. The specimen was PBMCs. The receptors were gathered from a man aged 25 to 40 in good health and CMV-seropositive.

V gene TRBV7-6 combines with J gene TRBJ2-7; D might be TRBD1 (7 bases). Germline V gene sequence: CDR1 SGHVS, CDR2 FNYEAQ. This CDR3 has 17 amino acids. V was shortened by 2 bases and J by 2 bases, with 19 bases between the two germline ends. DNA for the CDR3: TGTGCCAGCAGCTTACCCCGGGGGACAGATAACGCCTACGAGCAGTACTTC. Its protein product is CASSLPRGTDNAYEQYF.

Worth noting for this clone: Relative to the germline gene, one junction end is altered; a read error may explain this. This chain links TRBV6-1 with TRBJ2-1; a possible D gene is TRBD1 (7 bases). This CDR3 spans 16 amino acids. Germline assignment: CDR1 MNHNS and CDR2 SASEGT. In nucleotides, the CDR3 is TGTGCCAGCACTGAAAACAGGGGAGGCTCCTACAATGAGCAGTTCTTC. Its translation is CASTENRGGSYNEQFF.

The chain couples TRBV5-1 to TRBJ1-6; D is possibly TRBD1 (5 bases). The V end was cut by 0 bases, the J end by 7 bases, with 11 bases between. This CDR3 spans 15 amino acids. In germline, CDR1 is SGHRS, CDR2 YFSETQ. CDR3 nucleotides: TGCGCCAGCAGCTTGGAACCCAAGGGGAATTCACCCCTCCACTTT. This codes for CASSLEPKGNSPLHF.

On this clone: A read error may produce the germline difference seen at one junction end. This chain connects TRBV30 to TRBJ2-1; D not certain. The CDR3 spans 13 residues. Germline lookup yields CDR1 GTSNPN and CDR2 SVGIG (reference sequence). CDR3 DNA sequence: TGTGCCTGGAGCTCAAGCTCCGACAATGAGCAGTTCTTC. Translating gives CAWSSSSDNEQFF.

The chain recombines TRBV6-5 with TRBJ2-2; tentative D call: TRBD1 (6 bases). Germline V lookup: CDR1 MNHEY, CDR2 SVGAGI. With 4 bases removed from V and 3 bases from J, the gap between germline ends came to 12 bases. The CDR3 has 15 residues. In nucleotides, the CDR3 is TGTGCCAGCAGTTTCGGACAGCCGGACACCGGGGAGCTGTTTTTT. Protein: CASSFGQPDTGELFF.

The rearrangement joins TRBV10-3 to TRBJ2-3; TRBD2 aligns across 13 bases. Trimming took 0 bases from V and 2 from J; bases not matched to a gene: 8. The CDR3 has 19 amino acids. Germline V CDR1 and CDR2: ENHRY, SYGVKD. CDR3 residues: CAISESEETSGGVTDTQYF. The CDR3, as DNA: TGTGCCATCAGTGAGTCCGAGGAAACTAGCGGGGGGGTCACAGATACGCAGTATTTT.

The chain couples TRBV6-1 to TRBJ2-5; D perhaps matches TRBD2 (5 bases). V was clipped by 1 base and J by 3 bases, with 6 bases between them. The V gene's germline CDR1 is MNHNS and CDR2 SASEGT. CDR3 size: 13 residues. The CDR3 nucleotides read TGTGCCAGCAGTGAAGTGCGGGAAGAGACCCAGTACTTC. This translates into CASSEVREETQYF.

Comments on this clone: At one end the junction does not follow the germline gene, possibly because of a read error. The chain uses TRBV18 and TRBJ2-3, with 7 positions matching TRBD2. The CDR3 contains 15 residues. From germline, CDR1 is KGHSH and CDR2 LQKENI. CDR3 DNA: TGTGCCAGTTCACCCCCTTTGGGGGAGGGTGATACGCAGTATTTT. Its protein product is CASSPPLGEGDTQYF.

The V and J genes are TRBV7-2 and TRBJ1-1; D is unclear. CDR1 SGHTA and CDR2 FQGNSA come from the germline V gene. V was shortened by 5 bases and J by 5 bases, with 12 bases between the two germline ends. CDR3 size: 13 residues. As DNA, the CDR3 is TGTGCCAGCAGCACCGGCCTCGGGACTGAAGCTTTCTTT. Protein product: CASSTGLGTEAFF.

CDR3 sequence (DNA): TGTGCCAGCAGCCACCCTAGCGGAACGGGGGGTTTTTCGAATGAGCAGTTCTTC. Amino acids: CASSHPSGTGGFSNEQFF. V usage is TRBV4-2 and J usage is TRBJ2-1; 7 positions agree with TRBD2. This CDR3 is built from 18 residues. The junction had 18 bases not matched to a gene; V was cut back by 3 bases and J by 7 bases. Germline CDR1 reads LGHNA; CDR2 reads YNFKEQ.

The chain combines TRBV5-1 with TRBJ2-1; 7 bases line up with TRBD2. Germline V lookup: CDR1 SGHRS, CDR2 YFSETQ. CDR3 size: 17 residues. V gave up 0 bases and J gave up 7 bases; unmatched junction bases: 13. CDR3 residues: CASSLGLGTGGRNEQFF. In DNA, the CDR3 is TGCGCCAGCAGCTTGGGCCTAGGAACGGGAGGACGGAATGAGCAGTTCTTC.

The chain carries TRBV6-1 and TRBJ2-1; the match to TRBD2 covers 11 bases. Germline V gene lookup returns CDR1 MNHNS and CDR2 SASEGT. This CDR3 region has 17 residues. The V gene end was trimmed by 1 base and the J gene end by 5 bases; junction bases not matched to a gene: 7. As DNA, the CDR3 is TGTGCCAGCAGTGAAGGGGTAGCGGGGGGGCTCGACAATGAGCAGTTCTTC. Residues: CASSEGVAGGLDNEQFF.

The chain is built from TRBV5-1 and TRBJ2-1; the D is unclear. V was pared by 4 bases and J by 3 bases, with 17 bases between. Germline CDR1 reads SGHRS; CDR2 reads YFSETQ. The CDR3 covers 16 residues. The CDR3 here is CASSLRGLAYYNEQFF. CDR3 nucleotides: TGCGCCAGCAGCCTAAGAGGTCTGGCCTACTACAATGAGCAGTTCTTC.

The genes are TRBV6-6 and TRBJ2-5; D uncertain. This CDR3 has 14 amino acids. Per the germline V gene, CDR1 is MNHNY and CDR2 is SVGAGI (reference sequence). Trimming left V 0 bases short and J 0 bases short, with 5 bases between. The chain's CDR3 is CASSYSTNQETQYF. The DNA for the CDR3 is TGTGCCAGCAGTTACTCGACAAACCAAGAGACCCAGTACTTC.

The chain recombines TRBV30 with TRBJ1-4; 9 bases agree with TRBD1. This CDR3 contains 15 residues. Germline V CDR1 and CDR2: GTSNPN, SVGIG (reference sequence). The ends lost 0 bases at V and 6 bases at J; junction bases unmatched: 5. Here the CDR3 DNA reads TGTGCCTGGAGTGTACCTGGACAGGGGTATGAAAAACTGTTTTTT. Encoded protein: CAWSVPGQGYEKLFF.

The chain combines TRBV15 with TRBJ1-5; D not resolved. In germline, CDR1 is LNHNV, CDR2 YYDKDF (reference sequence). The CDR3 totals 17 residues. V was pared by 0 bases and J by 6 bases, with 18 bases between. The CDR3: CATSRDRYSGDGQPQHF. The CDR3 region has the DNA TGTGCCACCAGCAGAGATCGATATTCCGGGGATGGTCAGCCCCAGCATTTT.

This chain uses TRBV7-2 with TRBJ1-5; TRBD1 might be the D (5 bases). Germline CDR1 and CDR2: SGHTA and FQGNSA. CDR3 length: 16 residues. V lost 1 base and J 3 bases, leaving 13 bases between the germline ends. CDR3 in amino acids: CASSLGAGWFNQPQHF. DNA for the CDR3: TGTGCCAGCAGCTTAGGGGCAGGGTGGTTCAATCAGCCCCAGCATTTT.